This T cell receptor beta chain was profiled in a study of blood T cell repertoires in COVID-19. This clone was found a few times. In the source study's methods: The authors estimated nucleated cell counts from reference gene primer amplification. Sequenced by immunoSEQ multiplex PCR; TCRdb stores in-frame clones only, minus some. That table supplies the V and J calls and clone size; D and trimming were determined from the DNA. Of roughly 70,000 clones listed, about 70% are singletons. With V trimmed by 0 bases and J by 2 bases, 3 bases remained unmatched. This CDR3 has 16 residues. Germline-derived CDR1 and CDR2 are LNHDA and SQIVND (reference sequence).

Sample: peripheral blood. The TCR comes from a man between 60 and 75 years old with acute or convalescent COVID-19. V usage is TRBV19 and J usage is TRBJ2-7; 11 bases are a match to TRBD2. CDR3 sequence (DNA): TGTGCCAGTAGTATAGAACTAGCGGGAGAGGCCTACGAGCAGTACTTC. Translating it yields CASSIELAGEAYEQYF.